This paragraph reports one T cell receptor (beta chain). The data originate from a study of blood T cell repertoires in COVID-19. As for the study in general: There were acute and convalescent COVID-19 samples, and they came from the United States, Italy and Spain.

Repertoires were generated with immunoSEQ multiplex PCR, while TCRdb's copy carries only in-frame clones and drops some. The profile covers a few hundred thousand clones, with about 87% appearing a single time and roughly 4% taken by the ten largest. CDR3 size: 14 residues. Germline assignment: CDR1 LNHDA and CDR2 SQIVND (reference sequence). The V and J ends lost 10 bases and 4 bases respectively, with 18 bases between them. This chain uses TRBV19 with TRBJ2-3; the D gene is possibly TRBD2 (7 bases). Sequencing was performed on peripheral blood. The sequence was obtained from a man aged 55-75 years who had recovered from COVID-19. CDR3 in DNA: TGTGCCACCGTCTCCAGGGGAGGGTCAGATACGCAGTATTTT. Translation: CATVSRGGSDTQYF.